This TCR beta chain was obtained from a study of T cell responses to AZD1222 COVID-19 vaccine. Study summary: The analysis combined second doses at about 4 or about 12 weeks. Overall study results and limits: Baseline antibody screening turned up just six or seven seropositive AZD1222 recipients.

The count of this clone is one. The target antigen is unknown. Profiled with immunoSEQ multiplex PCR; TCRdb holds only in-frame clones, not every one. The sample comprises 150,000 to 200,000 clones, around 90% of which are singletons, and roughly 6% rests with the top ten. This CDR3 has 15 amino acids. CDR1 is MNHEY, CDR2 SMNVEV, per germline (reference sequence). The V segment lost 2 bases and the J segment 2 bases; nucleotides outside the gene matches: 2. The genes are TRBV27 and TRBJ2-1, with 8 positions matching TRBD1. The clonotype was recovered from an adult in good health. Sequences were derived from peripheral blood, sampled on day 0 of AZD1222 vaccination. The CDR3 DNA is TGTGCCAGCAGTTTAGCAGGGGGCCCCTACAATGAGCAGTTCTTC. The encoded protein is CASSLAGGPYNEQFF.